The clone carrying this T cell receptor (beta chain) was found once. One Seattle source followed patients from active infection through their disease course. The entry originates in a study of blood T cell repertoires in COVID-19. Across the study: Whether acute or convalescent, the COVID-19 samples came from the United States, Italy and Spain. Nucleic acid was either cDNA or gDNA, and it came from T cells, B-cell-depleted T cells, or PBMCs.

Original methodology: Cell counts per sample came from amplifying reference gene primers. The assay was immunoSEQ multiplex PCR, and TCRdb's table has in-frame clones only and misses some. That table is the source of V, J and clone size, and D and trimming were worked out from the DNA. Of roughly 250,000 clones in the sample, around 90% were seen once. This sequence was found in a man aged 30-40 years with COVID-19, enrolled during active disease. The sample taken for sequencing was peripheral blood.

The CDR3 loop reads CASSMFRGVSNQPQHF. CDR3 in DNA: TGTGCCAGTAGTATGTTTCGGGGGGTTAGCAATCAGCCCCAGCATTTT. The rearrangement joins TRBV19 to TRBJ1-5, with D perhaps TRBD1 (5 bases). The CDR3 is made up of 16 amino acids. Trimming removed 3 bases from V and 0 bases from J, with 12 bases in between. CDR1 is LNHDA and CDR2 is SQIVND in the germline V gene (reference sequence).